Listed below are T cell receptor beta chains from one sample, sequenced in a study of blood T cell repertoires in COVID-19. Some clones are missing from TCRdb's copy, which holds only in-frame ones; the method was immunoSEQ multiplex PCR. Of fewer than 600,000 clones in the sample, 89% are singletons; the top ten hold roughly 0.9%. Material for sequencing was peripheral blood. Source of these receptors: a man aged 18 to 30 with COVID-19, enrolled during active disease. The CDR3 runs from the conserved cysteine through the conserved F or W. Fields, in order: D gene, J gene, clone size, V gene, CDR3 DNA, CDR3 protein. A D gene is named only where the DNA matches it firmly. Expanded clones get a size class; other rows say once, few or many, or leave the size out.

TRBD2	TRBJ2-1	-	TRBV29-1	TGCAGCGCCCGGACTAGCGTCAGGGAGCAGTTCTTC	CSARTSVREQFF
TRBD1	TRBJ2-1	few	TRBV4-1	TGCGCCAGCAGCCAGACCCCGGGACAGGGGAGATTGGGGACGGTCTTC	CASSQTPGQGRLGTVF
TRBD1	TRBJ1-1	-	TRBV2	TGTGCCAGCACTGCACAGGGGGCTTTTAGTGCTGAAGCTTTCTTT	CASTAQGAFSAEAFF
-	TRBJ1-6	few	TRBV27	TGTGCCAGCAGGGACAGCTCCTATAATTCACCCCTCCACTTT	CASRDSSYNSPLHF
TRBD1	TRBJ1-2	-	TRBV10-3	TGTGCCATCAGTGACCGCGAACAGGGGTCTAACTATGGCTACACCTTC	CAISDREQGSNYGYTF
TRBD1	TRBJ1-5	-	TRBV27	TGTGCCAGCAGTTTAAATTGGGACAGGGGTGATCAGCCCCAGCATTTT	CASSLNWDRGDQPQHF
TRBD1	TRBJ2-7	-	TRBV11-3	TGTGCCAGCAGCCTCGGACAGGGAAGCTCCTACGAGCAGTACTTC	CASSLGQGSSYEQYF
-	TRBJ1-1	few	TRBV10-3	TGTGCCATCAGTCCCGGGACTGGGAACACTGAAGCTTTCTTT	CAISPGTGNTEAFF
TRBD1	TRBJ2-3	-	TRBV2	TGTGCCAGCGCGGGACAGGTAGCTGATACGCAGTATTTT	CASAGQVADTQYF
TRBD2	TRBJ2-3	-	TRBV29-1	TGCAGCGAAAGTGGGGGGGGTAACACAGATACGCAGTATTTT	CSESGGGNTDTQYF
-	TRBJ2-1	-	TRBV2	TGTGCCAGCAGTGAGAACCTAGGGGATGAGCAGTTCTTC	CASSENLGDEQFF
-	TRBJ2-3	-	TRBV30	TGTGCCTGGAGTACAGGGACCGACGGTACGCAGTATTTT	CAWSTGTDGTQYF
-	TRBJ1-2	-	TRBV18	TGTGCCAGCTCCCCGGACGGACACGGAAGTTATGGCTACACCTTC	CASSPDGHGSYGYTF
-	TRBJ2-6	few	TRBV3-1/TRBV3-2	TGTGCCAGCAGCCTGAGCTCTGGGGCCAACGTCCTGACTTTC	CASSLSSGANVLTF
TRBD1	TRBJ2-3	-	TRBV19	TGTGCCAGTAGTAGAGGACAGGAAAGAAGCACAGATACGCAGTATTTT	CASSRGQERSTDTQYF
-	TRBJ1-3	-	TRBV4-2	TGTGCCAGCAGCCAGAGGAGCTCTGGAAACACCATATATTTT	CASSQRSSGNTIYF